This TCR beta chain was sequenced during a study of blood T cell repertoires in COVID-19. Study overall: COVID-19 samples, acute and convalescent, were from the United States, Italy and Spain. T cells, B-cell-depleted T cells, or PBMCs provided the cDNA or gDNA that served as material.

Some clones are missing from TCRdb's copy, which holds only in-frame ones; the method was immunoSEQ multiplex PCR. The sample yields about 260,000 clones, roughly 86% seen once. Adults between about 18 and 95 years of age took part from about 24 US areas. This sequence was found in a woman aged 45-65 years who had recovered from COVID-19. Sequencing was performed on PBMCs or T cells enriched from blood (not recorded which).

Here the CDR3 reads CASSDRGGGRGYTF. CDR3 DNA sequence: TGTGCCAGCAGTGACCGCGGGGGGGGACGTGGCTACACCTTC. This chain uses TRBV25-1 with TRBJ1-2; tentatively, D is TRBD1 (5 bases). This CDR3 is built from 14 residues. V was clipped by 3 bases and J by 7 bases, with 15 bases between them. The V gene's germline CDR1 is MGHDK and CDR2 SYGVNS.